This T cell receptor beta chain was retrieved from a study of CD4 T cells in relation to SARS-CoV-2 and coronaviruses. In the study overall: ViraFEST: approximately eleven-day antigen culture of PBMCs, then TCR beta CDR3 sequencing. Study-wide results and limits: No crossreactivity against non-spike viral proteins was tested here.

A note on this clone: Antigen unknown.

The method was immunoSEQ multiplex PCR; TCRdb's version includes in-frame clones alone and lacks a portion of them. The sample yields around 40,000 clones, nearly 85% seen once. Cryopreserved PBMCs were CD4-enriched, then split into naive and memory cells. Sorted naive or memory CD4+ cells met CEF peptides for roughly ten days. The V gene lost 5 bases and the J gene lost 10 bases, with 13 bases spanning the gap. Germline V CDR1 and CDR2: GTSNPN, SVGIG (reference sequence). CDR3 size: 11 residues. The source material was naive CD4+ T cells from PBMCs, cultured in vitro. Subset described: naive CD4+ T cells isolated by negative enrichment. This receptor was taken from an adult with COVID-19. The chain combines TRBV30 with TRBJ2-3; tentative D call: TRBD1 (6 bases). CDR3 loop: CAWHRVESQYF. The CDR3 DNA sequence: TGTGCCTGGCACAGGGTCGAGTCGCAGTATTTT.